The 31 T cell receptor beta chains below all came from one sample that was sequenced in a study of shared clonotypes between healthy human individuals. Naive CD8 cells lacked CD45RO, underwent positive selection for CCR7 and left out terminally differentiated effector memory CD45RA+ cells. Clones were read by immunoSEQ multiplex PCR, and TCRdb kept only the in-frame ones, dropping some. This table holds 760,000 or so clones, roughly 96% found once. The sequencing input was naive CD8+ T cells sorted from blood. All receptors come from a man younger than 45 in good health.

The chain employs TRBV20-1 and TRBJ2-7, with D unresolved. Germline V gene data show CDR1 as DFQATT and CDR2 as SNEGSKA (reference sequence). Between the trimmed V and J ends, which lost 7 bases and 6 bases, there was a span of 13 bases. There are 11 residues in the CDR3. The CDR3 sequence is CSVPVLAEQYF. The DNA of the CDR3 is TGCAGTGTCCCGGTCCTGGCCGAGCAGTACTTC.

The rearrangement joins TRBV7-9 to TRBJ2-7; TRBD1 matches at 8 bases. J was trimmed by 3 bases and V by 4 bases; bases with no gene match: 5. Per germline, CDR1 SEHNR and CDR2 FQNEAQ (reference sequence). The CDR3 loop spans 14 amino acids. CDR3 protein: CASSSDRESYEQYF. CDR3 nucleotide sequence: TGTGCCAGCAGCTCGGACAGGGAAAGCTACGAGCAGTACTTC. The whole variable domain, remainder taken from reference TRBV7-9 and TRBJ2-7, is DTGVSQNPRHKITKRGQNVTFRCDPISEHNRLYWYRQTLGQGPEFLTYFQNEAQLEKSRLLSDRFSAERPKGSFSTLEIQRTEQGDSAMYLCASSSDRESYEQYFGPGTRLTVT.

This chain uses TRBV18 with TRBJ1-5; D perhaps matches TRBD1 (5 bases). There are 20 residues in the CDR3. Looked up from germline, CDR1 is KGHSH and CDR2 is LQKENI. V lost 3 bases and J lost 0, with 24 bases in between. The CDR3 bases are TGTGCCAGCTCACCTTCCGTTGGGCCAGCGGGGGTTTTTAGCAATCAGCCCCAGCATTTT. As protein: CASSPSVGPAGVFSNQPQHF.

The chain combines TRBV11-2 with TRBJ2-1; D not resolved. CDR3 length equals 12 residues. V gave up 5 bases and J gave up 10 bases, with 12 bases separating them. Germline CDR1 is SGHAT and CDR2 is FQNNGV. CDR3 in amino acids: CASSHPSEEQFF. In DNA form, the CDR3 reads TGTGCCAGCAGCCACCCTAGTGAGGAGCAGTTCTTC.

V gene TRBV7-9 combines with J gene TRBJ2-3; TRBD1 matches 8 bases. The germline CDR1 and CDR2 sequences are SEHNR and FQNEAQ (reference sequence). Trimming cost V 5 bases and J 5 bases; bases outside gene matches: 9. There are 15 residues in the CDR3. The CDR3 spells CASSDPDRAEDTQYF. CDR3 nucleotide sequence: TGTGCCAGCAGCGATCCGGACAGGGCGGAAGATACGCAGTATTTT.

The chain combines TRBV7-6 with TRBJ1-4, with 9 nucleotides matching TRBD1. CDR1 is SGHVS and CDR2 is FNYEAQ in the germline V gene. V was pared by 0 bases and J by 8 bases, with 4 bases of the junction left unmatched. This CDR3 spans 15 amino acids. CDR3 nucleotides: TGTGCCAGCAGCTTAGCAGGGACAGGGCTCGAAAAACTGTTTTTT. Encoded protein: CASSLAGTGLEKLFF.

This chain links TRBV7-9 with TRBJ2-3; TRBD2 is a possible D gene (5 bases). V gave up 5 bases and J gave up 0 bases, with 12 bases separating them. CDR1 and CDR2 (germline): SEHNR, FQNEAQ (reference sequence). This CDR3 spans 15 amino acids. The CDR3 nucleotides are TGTGCCAGCAGCACAAGACTAATTAGCACAGATACGCAGTATTTT. Translation gives CASSTRLISTDTQYF.

This chain uses TRBV6-5 with TRBJ2-7, with 10 bases aligning to TRBD2. Germline V lookup: CDR1 MNHEY, CDR2 SVGAGI. This CDR3 has 15 amino acids. J gave up 2 bases and V 3 bases, and 4 bases lay outside the gene matches. This CDR3 reads CASSYTSGIPYEQYF. In DNA, the CDR3 is TGTGCCAGCAGTTATACTAGCGGGATACCCTACGAGCAGTACTTC.

The genes are TRBV10-3 and TRBJ2-2, with D uncertain. The germline gives CDR1 ENHRY, CDR2 SYGVKD. This CDR3 has 13 amino acids. V was pared by 8 bases and J by 2 bases, with 9 bases between. CDR3 bases: TGTGCCATCTCGCCTGCTAACACCGGGGAGCTGTTTTTT. It codes for CAISPANTGELFF.

V usage is TRBV7-9 and J usage is TRBJ1-1, with D possibly TRBD1 on 5 matching bases. Germline CDR1 is SEHNR and CDR2 is FQNEAQ (reference sequence). This CDR3 comprises 12 residues. The germline V and J ends were trimmed by 6 bases and 8 bases, with 13 bases remaining between them. The CDR3 bases are TGTGCCAGCAGGCCCGGGACGGAGGAAGCTTTCTTT. Its translation is CASRPGTEEAFF.

This rearrangement joins TRBV9 to TRBJ2-1; no clear D gene. CDR1 is SGDLS and CDR2 is YYNGEE in the germline V gene. The CDR3 spans 13 residues. V lost 4 bases to trimming and J lost 4 bases, with 9 bases between them. The CDR3 loop reads CASSIDSYNEQFF. CDR3 nucleotide sequence: TGTGCCAGCAGCATCGACTCGTACAATGAGCAGTTCTTC.

The chain has TRBV7-8 and TRBJ2-7, with TRBD2 matching 12 bases. The CDR3 consists of 15 residues. CDR1 and CDR2 from the germline V gene are SGHVS and FQNEAQ. Trimming took 1 base from V and 4 from J; bases not matched to a gene: 2. The CDR3 nucleotides read TGTGCCAGCAGCTTAGGGACTAGCGGGACATACGAGCAGTACTTC. Translating gives CASSLGTSGTYEQYF.

The chain has TRBV7-2 and TRBJ2-7, with a weak D call TRBD1 (6 bases). The CDR3 sequence is 15 residues long. The germline V gene encodes CDR1 SGHTA and CDR2 FQGNSA. Between the trimmed V and J ends, which lost 5 bases and 1 base, there was a span of 15 bases. CDR3 nucleotide sequence: TGTGCCAGCAGCACCTTTGGGGGCAGATCCTACGAGCAGTACTTC. Translation: CASSTFGGRSYEQYF. The full variable domain, its missing parts supplied by reference TRBV7-2 and TRBJ2-7, is GAGVSQSPSNKVTEKGKDVELRCDPISGHTALYWYRQSLGQGLEFLIYFQGNSAPDKSGLPSDRFSAERTGGSVSTLTIQRTQQEDSAVYLCASSTFGGRSYEQYFGPGTRLTVT.

The J gene is TRBJ2-3, the V gene TRBV18, with 8 nucleotides matching TRBD2. This CDR3 is built from 19 residues. Germline V gene data show CDR1 as KGHSH and CDR2 as LQKENI. With 2 bases clipped from V and 4 bases from J, the junction kept 17 bases outside the gene matches. CDR3 loop: CASSPNSGASRGSPDTQYF. As DNA, the CDR3 is TGTGCCAGCTCACCAAATAGCGGGGCGAGTAGGGGATCACCAGATACGCAGTATTTT.

This chain connects TRBV2 to TRBJ2-1, with 9 bases identical to TRBD2. Germline V lookup: CDR1 SNHLY, CDR2 FYNNEI. The CDR3 consists of 14 residues. Trimming cost V 6 bases and J 4 bases; bases outside gene matches: 4. CDR3 region: CASRLGLAYNEQFF. As DNA, the CDR3 is TGTGCCAGCAGGTTGGGACTAGCTTACAATGAGCAGTTCTTC.

V gene TRBV27 combines with J gene TRBJ2-7; weak D call: TRBD1 (6 bases). This CDR3 is 15 amino acids long. Germline lookup yields CDR1 MNHEY and CDR2 SMNVEV (reference sequence). V lost 1 base and J 5 bases, leaving 15 bases between the germline ends. The CDR3 nucleotides read TGTGCCAGCAGTTTATTTGGACAGAATGTCGACGAGCAGTACTTC. Translated: CASSLFGQNVDEQYF.

V and J are TRBV2 and TRBJ2-5, with TRBD2 matching over 7 bases. CDR3 size: 14 residues. The V gene's germline CDR1 is SNHLY and CDR2 FYNNEI. The J segment lost 7 bases and the V segment lost 2 bases, leaving 7 bases of the junction unmatched. CDR3 sequence reads: CASSERGVRGTQYF. The CDR3 DNA sequence: TGTGCCAGCAGTGAACGGGGGGTACGGGGGACCCAGTACTTC.

This clone showed up just once. This chain uses TRBV6-5 with TRBJ2-1, with 7 bases identical to TRBD2. The CDR3 is 15 residues long. CDR1 is MNHEY and CDR2 is SVGAGI in the germline V gene. V gave up 4 bases and J gave up 6 bases; unmatched junction bases: 9. The CDR3 DNA follows: TGTGCCAGCAGTTTCCTAGCGGAGGGCGTCAATGAGCAGTTCTTC. Protein: CASSFLAEGVNEQFF.

The chain has TRBV21-1 and TRBJ2-7; no check of the table's D call, TRBD1, against the DNA was made. TRBV21-1 is termed a pseudogene. The CDR3 runs 14 residues. This CDR3 is CASSCRDRAYEQYF. The DNA of the CDR3 is TGTGCCAGCAGCTGCCGGGACAGGGCCTACGAGCAGTACTTC.

The genes are TRBV7-9 and TRBJ2-5, with D perhaps matching TRBD1 (6 bases). Germline V gene lookup returns CDR1 SEHNR and CDR2 FQNEAQ (reference sequence). This CDR3 comprises 16 residues. V was clipped by 1 base and J by 4 bases, with 16 bases between them. For the CDR3, the DNA is TGTGCCAGCAGCTTAGATTGGACAGCGAAAGGAGAGACCCAGTACTTC. Its protein product is CASSLDWTAKGETQYF.

This chain joins TRBV6-1 and TRBJ1-1; possibly TRBD1 for D (5 bases). From germline, CDR1 is MNHNS and CDR2 SASEGT. The length of the CDR3 is 13 residues. Trimming cost V 6 bases and J 1 base, with 9 bases left between them. The chain's CDR3 is CASSRGGNTEAFF. The CDR3 DNA follows: TGTGCCAGCAGCCGGGGGGGGAACACTGAAGCTTTCTTT.

This clone appeared a single time. V is TRBV7-8 and J is TRBJ2-2; TRBD1 matches 10 bases. The CDR3 totals 17 residues. Germline CDR1 reads SGHVS; CDR2 reads FQNEAQ. The V and J ends lost 3 bases and 7 bases, in that order; junction bases with no gene match: 11. CDR3 residues: CASSLYPGTGVSGELFF. CDR3 DNA: TGTGCCAGCAGCTTGTATCCCGGGACAGGGGTGAGCGGGGAGCTGTTTTTT.

The V and J genes are TRBV6-5 and TRBJ2-2; 11 positions match TRBD1. The CDR3 is 15 amino acids. The V gene end was trimmed by 6 bases and the J gene end by 7 bases; junction bases not matched to a gene: 7. Germline V lookup: CDR1 MNHEY, CDR2 SVGAGI. CDR3 loop: CASSPGTGGSGELFF. CDR3 coding DNA: TGTGCCAGCAGCCCCGGGACAGGGGGGAGCGGGGAGCTGTTTTTT.

The V call is TRBV9, the J call TRBJ2-7; the D is unclear. The CDR3 consists of 14 residues. The germline V gene has CDR1 SGDLS and CDR2 YYNGEE. V was cut by 0 bases and J by 7 bases, with 14 bases left in between. The CDR3 loop reads CASSVEAGSGEQYF. As DNA, the CDR3 is TGTGCCAGCAGCGTAGAAGCAGGATCTGGGGAGCAGTACTTC.

V usage is TRBV7-9 and J usage is TRBJ2-1; a weak D match, TRBD2 (5 bases). Trimming cost V 5 bases and J 2 bases, with 16 bases left between them. The V gene's germline CDR1 is SEHNR and CDR2 FQNEAQ (reference sequence). This CDR3 has 16 residues. The CDR3 spells CASSPSDSTPYNEQFF. DNA of the CDR3: TGTGCCAGCAGCCCCTCGGACTCGACTCCCTACAATGAGCAGTTCTTC.

The chain employs TRBV5-1 and TRBJ1-1, with 8 bases matching TRBD1. Germline CDR1 reads SGHRS; CDR2 reads YFSETQ. Losses at the gene ends were 2 bases for V and 2 bases for J; bases not matched to a gene: 8. This CDR3 contains 16 residues. Here the CDR3 reads CASSLPVTGGNTEAFF. CDR3 sequence (DNA): TGCGCCAGCAGCTTACCTGTCACAGGGGGTAACACTGAAGCTTTCTTT.

The chain employs TRBV27 and TRBJ2-3; 7 positions agree with TRBD2. The CDR3 is 15 amino acids. From germline, CDR1 is MNHEY and CDR2 SMNVEV (reference sequence). The V segment lost 4 bases and the J segment 5 bases; nucleotides outside the gene matches: 9. In DNA form, the CDR3 reads TGTGCCAGCAGTTCGCGCGGGGAGGGGAGAGATACGCAGTATTTT. Translated, it gives CASSSRGEGRDTQYF.

This sequence joins TRBV7-9 and TRBJ2-7, with TRBD2 matching 13 bases. This CDR3 is 17 amino acids long. The germline CDR1 and CDR2 sequences are SEHNR and FQNEAQ (reference sequence). V lost 4 bases, J lost 2 bases, and 8 bases stayed unmatched. CDR3 loop: CASSSRTSGSRAYEQYF. The CDR3 region has the DNA TGTGCCAGCAGCTCGAGGACTAGCGGGAGTCGCGCCTACGAGCAGTACTTC.

The CDR3 DNA reads TGTGCCTCCGGGGATAGCTCCTACGAGCAGTACTTC. It specifies CASGDSSYEQYF. This chain links TRBV7-9 with TRBJ2-7; a possible D gene is TRBD2 (5 bases). V shed 11 bases and J shed 0 bases, with 11 bases lying between them. This CDR3 has 12 residues. CDR1 is SEHNR and CDR2 is FQNEAQ in the germline V gene (reference sequence).

The V call is TRBV29-1, the J call TRBJ2-2; D remains unclear. CDR3 length: 13 amino acids. V was clipped by 3 bases and J by 4 bases, with 9 bases between them. Looked up from germline, CDR1 is SQVTM and CDR2 is ANQGSEA. The CDR3 DNA follows: TGCAGCGTTGATTTTAGAAGCACCGGGGAGCTGTTTTTT. Its translation is CSVDFRSTGELFF.

Points on this clone: The junction departs from germline at one end; a sequencing error may be responsible. The rearrangement uses TRBV7-9 and TRBJ1-1; no clear D. CDR3 size: 12 residues. Per germline, CDR1 SEHNR and CDR2 FQNEAQ (reference sequence). Here the CDR3 DNA reads TGTGCCAGCCGCTTGGTCGACACTGAAGCTTTCTTT. Protein sequence: CASRLVDTEAFF.